One and the same sample provided the 24 T cell receptor beta chains below, sequenced in a study of T cells in Graves' hyperthyroidism and ophthalmopathy. Amplification yielded TCR beta CDR3 regions, with RNA transcripts as the source. With the HTBI primer set, the TCR CDR3 went through a first round of RT-PCR. TCRdb re-derived calls from the multiplex PCR reads in MiXCR, one entry per CDR3 protein. The sample records just under 750,000 distinct CDR3 sequences, over 35% being singletons. Sequencing input: blood. The origin of the receptors is a woman aged 35 to 49 with Graves' hyperthyroidism.

A remark on this clonotype: The junction departs from the called germline gene at one end, perhaps through a read error. This chain connects TRBV7-2 to TRBJ1-6; TRBD1 agrees at 8 bases. This CDR3 comprises 15 residues. Germline lookup yields CDR1 SGHTA and CDR2 FQGNSA. In DNA form, the CDR3 reads TGTGCCAGCGGCTTACGGAACAGGGGGTATTCACCCCTCCACTTT. It specifies CASGLRNRGYSPLHF.

V is TRBV7-2 and J is TRBJ2-7; 7 positions agree with TRBD1. Per germline, CDR1 SGHTA and CDR2 FQGNSA. V shed 5 bases, J shed 3 bases, and the junction held 10 bases outside the gene matches. The CDR3 is made up of 15 amino acids. CDR3 amino acids: CASSQALGQSYEQYF. In DNA form, the CDR3 reads TGTGCCAGCAGCCAAGCCCTGGGACAGAGCTACGAGCAGTACTTC.

The V gene is TRBV9, the J gene TRBJ2-2; D is undetermined. The germline CDR1 and CDR2 sequences are SGDLS and YYNGEE. The ends were cut back, 4 bases at V and 5 bases at J, with 12 bases in the middle. The CDR3 covers 14 residues. CDR3: CASSLEPDTGELFF. CDR3 nucleotides: TGTGCCAGCAGCCTAGAGCCTGATACCGGGGAGCTGTTTTTT.

The genes are TRBV20-1 and TRBJ2-7; 7 nucleotides line up with TRBD2. The J call may be mistaken, given a closer DNA end match to TRBJ2-1. CDR1 is DFQATT and CDR2 is SNEGSKA in the germline V gene (reference sequence). The CDR3 is 11 amino acids. The CDR3 loop reads CSARREFEQFF. In nucleotides, the CDR3 is TGCAGTGCTAGGCGGGAGTTTGAGCAGTTCTTC.

The rearrangement links TRBV10-3 to TRBJ2-3, with 7 positions matching TRBD1. CDR3 length: 15 residues. V dropped 10 bases and J dropped 5; count of bases not matched to a gene: 15. Germline V CDR1 and CDR2: ENHRY, SYGVKD. The CDR3 protein is CASRDSNQGGDTQYF. The CDR3 DNA reads TGTGCCAGCCGGGACAGCAATCAAGGAGGAGATACGCAGTATTTT.

This chain joins TRBV6-2 or TRBV6-3 and TRBJ1-1; D call uncertain. This CDR3 has 14 residues. Per the germline V gene, CDR1 is MNHEY and CDR2 is SVGEGT. V lost 1 base to trimming and J lost 1 base, with 7 bases between them. CDR3: CASSYLPGNTEAFF. The DNA of the CDR3 is TGTGCCAGCAGTTACTTGCCCGGGAACACTGAAGCTTTCTTT.

The sample holds many counts of this clonotype. The chain recombines TRBV20-1 with TRBJ2-5, with D possibly TRBD1 on 5 matching bases. V shed 3 bases and J shed 3 bases, with 14 bases lying between them. CDR1 is DFQATT, CDR2 SNEGSKA, per germline (reference sequence). This CDR3 spans 14 amino acids. CDR3: CSASPGNKEETQYF. The CDR3 DNA follows: TGCAGTGCTAGTCCAGGGAACAAAGAAGAGACCCAGTACTTC.

The chain recombines TRBV6-2 or TRBV6-3 with TRBJ1-1, with no clear D. Looked up from germline, CDR1 is MNHEY and CDR2 is SVGEGT. CDR3 length: 13 amino acids. V lost 6 bases to trimming and J lost 3 bases, with 11 bases between them. The CDR3 nucleotides are TGTGCCAGCAGCCATCGGGCGTACACTGAAGCTTTCTTT. Its protein is CASSHRAYTEAFF.

The gene calls are TRBV7-8 and TRBJ2-7; D is uncertain. V was pared by 2 bases and J by 1 base, with 12 bases between. Germline V gives CDR1 SGHVS, CDR2 FQNEAQ. The CDR3 runs to 15 residues. The CDR3 DNA is TGTGCCAGCAGCTTACCCCCAGGCCGATCCTACGAGCAGTACTTC. Its translation is CASSLPPGRSYEQYF.

Only a few counts were recorded for this clonotype. The chain uses TRBV6-5 and TRBJ1-5; TRBD1 matches 8 bases. There are 16 residues in the CDR3. Germline V gene lookup returns CDR1 MNHEY and CDR2 SVGAGI. Losses at the gene ends were 0 bases for V and 2 bases for J; bases not matched to a gene: 3. CDR3 region: CASSYSTGEGNQPQHF. CDR3 sequence (DNA): TGTGCCAGCAGTTACTCGACAGGGGAGGGCAATCAGCCCCAGCATTTT.

In its sample, this clonotype was seen a few times. This chain connects TRBV12-3 or TRBV12-4 to TRBJ1-2, with TRBD1 as a possible D gene (5 bases). CDR3 length equals 12 residues. Trimming removed 7 bases at V and 8 bases at J, with 14 bases between. The CDR3 reads CASTETGSGYTF. As DNA, the CDR3 is TGTGCCAGCACCGAAACAGGCTCCGGCTACACCTTC.

At least ten counts were recorded for this clonotype. V gene TRBV19 combines with J gene TRBJ2-2; TRBD1 matches at 8 bases. The germline V gene encodes CDR1 LNHDA and CDR2 SQIVND (reference sequence). The CDR3 runs 14 residues. V was clipped by 6 bases and J by 5 bases; unmatched bases: 5. This chain's CDR3 is CASRSTGVTGELFF. The CDR3 bases are TGTGCCAGTAGATCGACAGGGGTGACCGGGGAGCTGTTTTTT.

The chain uses TRBV7-2 and TRBJ2-5; 9 positions agree with TRBD2. CDR1 and CDR2 (germline): SGHTA, FQGNSA. J gave up 5 bases and V 2 bases, and 9 bases lay outside the gene matches. The CDR3 length is 16 residues. CDR3 in amino acids: CASSLSLAGFEETQYF. Here the CDR3 DNA reads TGTGCCAGCAGCTTAAGCCTAGCGGGATTCGAGGAGACCCAGTACTTC. Full variable domain (rest looked up from reference TRBV7-2 and TRBJ2-5): GAGVSQSPSNKVTEKGKDVELRCDPISGHTALYWYRQSLGQGLEFLIYFQGNSAPDKSGLPSDRFSAERTGGSVSTLTIQRTQQEDSAVYLCASSLSLAGFEETQYFGPGTRLLVL.

The J gene is TRBJ1-1, the V gene TRBV7-9; D gene unclear. This CDR3 has 13 amino acids. Germline CDR1 is SEHNR and CDR2 is FQNEAQ (reference sequence). Trimming shortened V by 1 base and J by 10 bases, and 13 bases separated the two germline ends. The CDR3 region is CASSLEVGPRAFF. The CDR3 DNA is TGTGCCAGCAGCTTAGAGGTTGGGCCCCGAGCTTTCTTT.

This clonotype has ten or more counts. This chain joins TRBV2 and TRBJ1-5; D is unclear. The CDR3 is 13 residues long. The germline CDR1 and CDR2 sequences are SNHLY and FYNNEI. Trimming pared 5 bases from V and 6 bases from J, leaving 11 bases between. This chain's CDR3 is CASSPTSSQPQHF. In DNA form, the CDR3 reads TGTGCCAGCAGTCCGACCTCCTCTCAGCCCCAGCATTTT.

This clonotype was detected ten times or more. The chain joins TRBV19 to TRBJ1-2; no clear D gene. This CDR3 has 14 amino acids. With 3 bases removed from V and 1 base from J, the gap between germline ends came to 9 bases. The germline V gene has CDR1 LNHDA and CDR2 SQIVND (reference sequence). This chain's CDR3 is CASSILRDNYGYTF. In nucleotides, the CDR3 is TGTGCCAGTAGTATCCTTAGGGATAACTATGGCTACACCTTC. The complete variable domain, with remaining parts taken from reference TRBV19 and TRBJ1-2, reads DGGITQSPKYLFRKEGQNVTLSCEQNLNHDAMYWYRQDPGQGLRLIYYSQIVNDFQKGDIAEGYSVSREKKESFPLTVTSAQKNPTAFYLCASSILRDNYGYTFGSGTRLTVV.

V gene TRBV19 combines with J gene TRBJ2-5; 9 nucleotides line up with TRBD1. Germline V gives CDR1 LNHDA, CDR2 SQIVND (reference sequence). CDR3 length: 14 amino acids. V lost 5 bases and J lost 4; bases outside the gene matches: 5. In DNA, the CDR3 is TGTGCCAGTAGTGGAGGACAGGGGTTAGAGACCCAGTACTTC. Residues: CASSGGQGLETQYF. The full variable domain, in which reference TRBV19 and TRBJ2-5 provide the parts outside the CDR3, is DGGITQSPKYLFRKEGQNVTLSCEQNLNHDAMYWYRQDPGQGLRLIYYSQIVNDFQKGDIAEGYSVSREKKESFPLTVTSAQKNPTAFYLCASSGGQGLETQYFGPGTRLLVL.

In this sample, this clonotype turned up many times. The V and J genes are TRBV25-1 and TRBJ2-5, with D possibly being TRBD1 (6 bases). The CDR3 covers 17 residues. CDR1 is MGHDK, CDR2 SYGVNS, per germline. Trimming left V 3 bases short and J 2 bases short, with 19 bases between. The CDR3 bases are TGTGCCAGCAGTGATGGGAGACAGGAGATACCGCAAGAGACCCAGTACTTC. This gives the protein CASSDGRQEIPQETQYF. The whole variable domain, remainder taken from reference TRBV25-1 and TRBJ2-5, is EADIYQTPRYLVIGTGKKITLECSQTMGHDKMYWYQQDPGMELHLIHYSYGVNSTEKGDLSSESTVSRIRTEHFPLTLESARPSHTSQYLCASSDGRQEIPQETQYFGPGTRLLVL.

The CDR3 nucleotides read TGTGCCATCAGCCGACTAGCGGGAACGATGGAGACCCAGTACTTC. Amino acid sequence: CAISRLAGTMETQYF. This sequence joins TRBV10-3 and TRBJ2-5, with 11 nucleotides matching TRBD2. J was trimmed by 5 bases and V by 6 bases; bases with no gene match: 8. This CDR3 has 15 residues. The germline gives CDR1 ENHRY, CDR2 SYGVKD.

This clonotype was counted a few times. The chain employs TRBV19 and TRBJ1-2, with 7 bases identical to TRBD1. Germline V gives CDR1 LNHDA, CDR2 SQIVND (reference sequence). The CDR3 is made up of 15 amino acids. V gave up 4 bases and J gave up 4 bases; unmatched junction bases: 9. The CDR3: CASSTSNQGVYGYTF. The CDR3 DNA reads TGTGCCAGTAGTACCTCAAATCAGGGGGTCTATGGCTACACCTTC.

DNA for the CDR3: TGTGCCAGCAGCGTGACAGTGTCGATCCGGTACACTGAAGCTTTCTTT. The encoded protein is CASSVTVSIRYTEAFF. V gene TRBV13 combines with J gene TRBJ1-1, with D possibly being TRBD1 (5 bases). This CDR3 has 16 amino acids. CDR1 is PRHDT, CDR2 FYEKMQ, per germline (reference sequence). The germline V and J ends were trimmed by 5 bases and 3 bases, with 19 bases remaining between them. The full variable domain, its missing parts supplied by reference TRBV13 and TRBJ1-1, is AAGVIQSPRHLIKEKRETATLKCYPIPRHDTVYWYQQGPGQDPQFLISFYEKMQSDKGSIPDRFSAQQFSDYHSELNMSSLELGDSALYFCASSVTVSIRYTEAFFGQGTRLTVV.

The chain combines TRBV10-1 with TRBJ1-5, with D tentatively TRBD1 (5 bases). The CDR3 covers 12 residues. The V and J ends lost 9 bases and 0 bases respectively, with 6 bases between them. CDR1 is WNHNN, CDR2 SYGVQD, per germline (reference sequence). This CDR3 reads CARRGSNQPQHF. The CDR3 bases are TGCGCCAGAAGGGGTAGCAATCAGCCCCAGCATTTT.

This clonotype was counted between two and nine times. The chain has TRBV29-1 and TRBJ1-4, with a possible D match to TRBD1 (5 bases). Trimming left V 3 bases short and J 5 bases short, with 10 bases between. The CDR3 is 13 amino acids. Germline assignment: CDR1 SQVTM and CDR2 ANQGSEA. The CDR3 loop reads CSVDDGGNEKLFF. The CDR3 DNA is TGCAGCGTTGACGACGGGGGGAATGAAAAACTGTTTTTT. Combining the CDR3 with reference TRBV29-1 and TRBJ1-4 gives the whole variable domain SAVISQKPSRDICQRGTSLTIQCQVDSQVTMMFWYRQQPGQSLTLIATANQGSEATYESGFVIDKFPISRPNLTFSTLTVSNMSPEDSSIYLCSVDDGGNEKLFFGSGTQLSVL.

The chain uses TRBV11-2 and TRBJ2-7; no clear D gene. This CDR3 is 12 amino acids long. Germline assignment: CDR1 SGHAT and CDR2 FQNNGV. The ends were cut back, 0 bases at V and 13 bases at J, with 13 bases in the middle. CDR3 amino acids: CASSLDPRYQYF. The CDR3 coding sequence is TGTGCCAGCAGCTTAGATCCCAGGTATCAATACTTC.